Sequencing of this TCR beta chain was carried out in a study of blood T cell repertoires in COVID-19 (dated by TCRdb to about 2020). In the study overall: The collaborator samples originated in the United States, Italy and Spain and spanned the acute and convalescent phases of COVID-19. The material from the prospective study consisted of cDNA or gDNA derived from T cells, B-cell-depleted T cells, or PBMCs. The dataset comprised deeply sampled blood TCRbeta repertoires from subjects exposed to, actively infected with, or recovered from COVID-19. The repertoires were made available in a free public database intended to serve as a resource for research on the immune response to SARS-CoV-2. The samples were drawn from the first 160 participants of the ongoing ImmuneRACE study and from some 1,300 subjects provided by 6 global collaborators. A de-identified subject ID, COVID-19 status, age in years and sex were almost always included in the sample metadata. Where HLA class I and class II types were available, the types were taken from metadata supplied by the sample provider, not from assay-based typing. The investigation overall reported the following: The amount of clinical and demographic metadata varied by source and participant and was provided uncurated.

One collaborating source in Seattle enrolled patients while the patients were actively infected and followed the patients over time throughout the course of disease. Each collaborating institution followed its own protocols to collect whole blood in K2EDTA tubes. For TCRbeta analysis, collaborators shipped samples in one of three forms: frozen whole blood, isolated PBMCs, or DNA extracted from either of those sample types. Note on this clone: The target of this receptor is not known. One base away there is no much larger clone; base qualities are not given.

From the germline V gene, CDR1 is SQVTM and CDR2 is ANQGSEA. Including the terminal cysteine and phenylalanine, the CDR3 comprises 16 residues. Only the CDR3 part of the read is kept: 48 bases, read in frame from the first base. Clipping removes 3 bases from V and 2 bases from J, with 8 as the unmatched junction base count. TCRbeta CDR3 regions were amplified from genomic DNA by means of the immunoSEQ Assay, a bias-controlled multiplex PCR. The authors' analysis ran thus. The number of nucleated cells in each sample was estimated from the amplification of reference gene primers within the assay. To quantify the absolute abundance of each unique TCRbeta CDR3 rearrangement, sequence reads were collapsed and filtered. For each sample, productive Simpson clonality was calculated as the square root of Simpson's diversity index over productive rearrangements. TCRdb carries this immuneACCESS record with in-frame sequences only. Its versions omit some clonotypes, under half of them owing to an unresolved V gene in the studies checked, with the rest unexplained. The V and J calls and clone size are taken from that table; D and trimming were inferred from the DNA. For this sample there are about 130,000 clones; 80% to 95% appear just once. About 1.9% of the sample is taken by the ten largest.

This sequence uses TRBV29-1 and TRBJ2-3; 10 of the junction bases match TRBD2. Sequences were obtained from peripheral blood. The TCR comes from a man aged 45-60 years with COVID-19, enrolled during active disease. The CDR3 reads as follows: CSVDRKLAGNTDTQYF. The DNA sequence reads TGCAGCGTTGACCGCAAACTAGCGGGGAACACAGATACGCAGTATTTT.